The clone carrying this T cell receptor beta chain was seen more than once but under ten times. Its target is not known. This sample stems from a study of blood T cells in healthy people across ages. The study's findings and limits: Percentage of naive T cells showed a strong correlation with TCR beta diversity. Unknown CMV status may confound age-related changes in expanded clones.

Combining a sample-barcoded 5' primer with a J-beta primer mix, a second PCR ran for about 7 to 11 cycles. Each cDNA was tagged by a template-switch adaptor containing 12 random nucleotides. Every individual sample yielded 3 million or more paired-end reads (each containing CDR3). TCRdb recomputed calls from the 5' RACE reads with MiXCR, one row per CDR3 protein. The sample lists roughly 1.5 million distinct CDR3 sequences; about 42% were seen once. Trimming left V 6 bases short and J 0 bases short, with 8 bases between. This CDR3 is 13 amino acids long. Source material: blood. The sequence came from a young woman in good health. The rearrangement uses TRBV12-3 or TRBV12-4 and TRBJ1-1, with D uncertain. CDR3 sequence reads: CASRRVLNTEAFF. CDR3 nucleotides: TGTGCCAGCAGGCGGGTTTTGAACACTGAAGCTTTCTTT.